The next 9 T cell receptor beta chains were all read from a single sample in a study of low-dose radiotherapy and immunotherapy resistance in tumors. TRAV and TRBV primers primed cDNA for both TCRalpha and TCRbeta. It was with a constant-region primer and a V-primer adapter that TCRs were amplified over around 19 PCR cycles. TCRdb redid the calling of the reads with MiXCR, one entry per CDR3 protein. The data contain around 10,000 distinct CDR3 sequences, around 70% of them singletons. The receptors here all came from a human donor with advanced metastatic prostate, ovarian, gallbladder or colorectal cancer (not recorded which). This table probably holds off-target reads from a library built for another chain.

The chain joins TRBV11-2 to TRBJ2-7; 8 bases fit TRBD1. J lost 5 bases, V lost 5 bases, and 11 bases had no gene match. The CDR3 is 15 amino acids. CDR1 is SGHAT, CDR2 FQNNGV, per germline. DNA of the CDR3: TGTGCCAGCAGCACCCAGACAGGGGTCGTCCACGAGCAGTACTTC. It codes for CASSTQTGVVHEQYF.

This clonotype was observed a handful of times. The chain is built from TRBV6-1 and TRBJ2-7; 7 bases are a match to TRBD1. The CDR3 covers 13 residues. Germline V lookup: CDR1 MNHNS, CDR2 SASEGT. The V gene end was trimmed by 1 base and the J gene end by 8 bases; junction bases not matched to a gene: 5. The CDR3 is CASSEGTGVKQYF. CDR3 DNA: TGTGCCAGCAGTGAAGGTACAGGGGTTAAGCAGTACTTC.

The J gene is TRBJ1-2, the V gene TRBV5-4, with a tentative D call TRBD1 (5 bases). The CDR3 contains 13 residues. Trimming took 3 bases from V and 6 from J, leaving 12 bases between them. CDR1 is SGHNT, CDR2 YYREEE, per germline (reference sequence). The CDR3 DNA reads TGTGCCAGCAGCTCGGGACCGCAGAATGGCTACACCTTC. Protein product: CASSSGPQNGYTF.

The chain links TRBV28 to TRBJ2-2, with D uncertain. The CDR3 has 13 residues. V dropped 6 bases and J dropped 6 bases, with 11 bases sitting between them. CDR1 is MDHEN, CDR2 SYDVKM, per germline. CDR3 bases: TGTGCCAGCAGGGGTACCGCTTCCGGGGAGCTGTTTTTT. Translating it yields CASRGTASGELFF.

CDR3 in amino acids: CSVVDRRETQYF. The CDR3 DNA reads as TGCAGCGTTGTGGACAGGCGGGAGACCCAGTACTTC. The chain is built from TRBV29-1 and TRBJ2-5; 7 bases match TRBD1. The CDR3 covers 12 residues. V was clipped by 4 bases and J by 5 bases; unmatched bases: 4. Germline V gene lookup returns CDR1 SQVTM and CDR2 ANQGSEA.

The V call is TRBV28, the J call TRBJ2-3; the match to TRBD2 covers 7 bases. The CDR3 consists of 16 residues. The J segment lost 1 base and the V segment lost 3 bases, leaving 7 bases of the junction unmatched. Germline lookup yields CDR1 MDHEN and CDR2 SYDVKM. The CDR3 nucleotides are TGTGCCAGCAGTTTGCGCGGGAGAGCGCGCACAGATACGCAGTATTTT. Encoded protein: CASSLRGRARTDTQYF.

V gene TRBV6-1 combines with J gene TRBJ1-3, with no clear D. Looked up from germline, CDR1 is MNHNS and CDR2 is SASEGT. V was shortened by 11 bases and J by 2 bases, with 22 bases between the two germline ends. The CDR3 extends over 16 amino acids. The CDR3 protein is CAGANREHGPGNTIYF. In DNA, the CDR3 is TGTGCCGGAGCGAACCGAGAGCATGGCCCTGGAAACACCATATATTTT.

The V call is TRBV5-1, the J call TRBJ2-7; D might be TRBD1 (5 bases). CDR1 is SGHRS, CDR2 YFSETQ, per germline. This CDR3 spans 15 amino acids. The V end was cut by 0 bases, the J end by 3 bases, with 13 bases between. Here the CDR3 DNA reads TGCGCCAGCAGCTTGGTGGCAGGGAATATCTACGAGCAGTACTTC. Protein sequence: CASSLVAGNIYEQYF.

The chain has TRBV29-1 and TRBJ2-7; 8 bases fit TRBD1. The CDR3 loop spans 14 amino acids. Germline V lookup: CDR1 SQVTM, CDR2 ANQGSEA. J lost 5 bases, V lost 6 bases, and 12 bases had no gene match. In nucleotides, the CDR3 is TGCAGCGTGCGAGAGACAGGGGCGCGGGACGAGCAGTACTTC. Its protein is CSVRETGARDEQYF.